This is a list of T cell receptor beta chains from one sample in a study of identical twins. TCRdb reprocessed the 5' RACE reads with MiXCR, giving one entry per CDR3 protein. The data hold about 530,000 distinct CDR3 sequences, with under 25% observed a single time. The sample was also linked to a second study, of yellow fever vaccine responses in identical twins.

The source material was CD4+ T cells sorted from blood. These receptors were collected from a woman aged 18-29 years in good health. Both conserved end residues are trimmed from each CDR3. Fields, in order: J gene, V gene, D gene, CDR3 protein. D genes are given only for firm matches.

j_call: TRBJ2-1; v_call: TRBV5-1; d_call: TRBD2; cdr3_aa: ASSLSGEGRDEQF
j_call: TRBJ2-1; v_call: TRBV5-5; d_call: NA; cdr3_aa: ASSLDPFRGSGEQF
j_call: TRBJ2-3; v_call: TRBV11-2; d_call: TRBD2; cdr3_aa: ASSFTTSGGGDTQY
j_call: TRBJ2-7; v_call: TRBV5-1; d_call: NA; cdr3_aa: ASSLAGGKFEQY
j_call: TRBJ2-3; v_call: TRBV7-6; d_call: NA; cdr3_aa: ASSFRDTQY
j_call: TRBJ1-1; v_call: TRBV12-3/TRBV12-4; d_call: NA; cdr3_aa: ASRASGDTEAF
j_call: TRBJ2-5; v_call: TRBV4-1; d_call: NA; cdr3_aa: ASSQDARVTQY
j_call: TRBJ1-1; v_call: TRBV12-3/TRBV12-4; d_call: NA; cdr3_aa: ASSQGVGLGREAF
j_call: TRBJ2-3; v_call: TRBV4-1; d_call: TRBD2; cdr3_aa: ASSRLRTSGREVPDTQY
j_call: TRBJ2-3; v_call: TRBV6-6; d_call: NA; cdr3_aa: ASSNLGDTQY
j_call: TRBJ2-1; v_call: TRBV28; d_call: TRBD1; cdr3_aa: ASSSTGRWEQF
j_call: TRBJ2-2; v_call: TRBV11-2; d_call: TRBD1; cdr3_aa: ASSPRTGRSGELF
j_call: TRBJ2-1; v_call: TRBV12-3/TRBV12-4; d_call: TRBD2; cdr3_aa: ASSLELAGEGEQF
j_call: TRBJ2-1; v_call: TRBV20-1; d_call: NA; cdr3_aa: SATRNSVNEQF
j_call: TRBJ2-7; v_call: TRBV10-3; d_call: TRBD1; cdr3_aa: AIRGTGEAEQY
j_call: TRBJ1-1; v_call: TRBV28; d_call: NA; cdr3_aa: ATSTQGKAF
j_call: TRBJ1-2; v_call: TRBV29-1; d_call: TRBD1; cdr3_aa: SAWTGGFTGYT
j_call: TRBJ1-2; v_call: TRBV29-1; d_call: NA; cdr3_aa: SVAPEQARYGYT
j_call: TRBJ2-3; v_call: TRBV2; d_call: NA; cdr3_aa: ASGFAGTDTQY
j_call: TRBJ2-2; v_call: TRBV12-3/TRBV12-4; d_call: NA; cdr3_aa: ASSQANTGELF
j_call: TRBJ2-4; v_call: TRBV10-3; d_call: NA; cdr3_aa: AISPGQGRSIQY
j_call: TRBJ2-7; v_call: TRBV12-3/TRBV12-4; d_call: TRBD2; cdr3_aa: ASSRSGRNYEQY
j_call: TRBJ2-5; v_call: TRBV5-6; d_call: NA; cdr3_aa: ASSFLQGGETQY
j_call: TRBJ2-3; v_call: TRBV12-3/TRBV12-4; d_call: TRBD2; cdr3_aa: ASSFSGGGSTDTQY
j_call: TRBJ1-1; v_call: TRBV20-1; d_call: NA; cdr3_aa: SARQGSISTEAF
j_call: TRBJ2-1; v_call: TRBV20-1; d_call: TRBD2; cdr3_aa: SAVTSGHYNEQF
j_call: TRBJ2-7; v_call: TRBV15; d_call: TRBD2; cdr3_aa: ATSRDLGTSGSPY
j_call: TRBJ2-1; v_call: TRBV29-1; d_call: TRBD2; cdr3_aa: SVLAGSYNEQF
j_call: TRBJ2-4; v_call: TRBV10-3; d_call: NA; cdr3_aa: AISESMAGLKY
j_call: TRBJ2-7; v_call: TRBV7-2; d_call: NA; cdr3_aa: ASSFLKTYEQY
j_call: TRBJ1-5; v_call: TRBV10-3; d_call: NA; cdr3_aa: AISSTEVSNQPQH
j_call: TRBJ2-2; v_call: TRBV5-1; d_call: NA; cdr3_aa: ASSLDPTGSNTGELF
j_call: TRBJ1-2; v_call: TRBV6-1; d_call: TRBD1; cdr3_aa: ASSEGTGLGYT
j_call: TRBJ2-3; v_call: TRBV20-1; d_call: NA; cdr3_aa: SARGRLGGTTDTQY
j_call: TRBJ2-1; v_call: TRBV5-1; d_call: TRBD2; cdr3_aa: ASSELAGVHEQF
j_call: TRBJ1-6; v_call: TRBV6-5; d_call: NA; cdr3_aa: ASSYKSVQRNSPLH
j_call: TRBJ2-2; v_call: TRBV11-2; d_call: NA; cdr3_aa: ASSSLVFGSANTGELF
j_call: TRBJ1-6; v_call: TRBV10-3; d_call: TRBD1; cdr3_aa: AITTGPNSPLH
j_call: TRBJ2-2; v_call: TRBV11-2; d_call: NA; cdr3_aa: ASRSQGFGELF
j_call: TRBJ2-1; v_call: TRBV4-1; d_call: NA; cdr3_aa: ASSQVVRGEQF
j_call: TRBJ2-1; v_call: TRBV2; d_call: TRBD2; cdr3_aa: ASILAGGPSYNEQF
j_call: TRBJ1-5; v_call: TRBV20-1; d_call: NA; cdr3_aa: SARLLQGNQPQH
j_call: TRBJ2-7; v_call: TRBV18; d_call: TRBD1; cdr3_aa: ASSAGQGPSYEQY
j_call: TRBJ1-5; v_call: TRBV20-1; d_call: NA; cdr3_aa: SAREGRARGNQPQH
j_call: TRBJ2-7; v_call: TRBV20-1; d_call: TRBD2; cdr3_aa: SARGLAGDHEQY